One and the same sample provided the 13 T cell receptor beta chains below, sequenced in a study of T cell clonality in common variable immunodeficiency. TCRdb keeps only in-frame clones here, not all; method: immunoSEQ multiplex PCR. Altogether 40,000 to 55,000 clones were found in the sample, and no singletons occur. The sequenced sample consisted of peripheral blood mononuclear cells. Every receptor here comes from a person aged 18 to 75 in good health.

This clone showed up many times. CDR3 DNA (partial): TGTGCCAGCAGCAAAGGACAGGGAGGGGTACTCGAG. The encoded protein is CASSKGQGGVLE. The entire CDR3 protein is CASSKGQGGVLEQYF. The chain uses TRBV7-8 and TRBJ2-7, with D possibly matching TRBD1 (8 bases). The CDR3 extends 3 residues past the end of the read, so its final part is completed from the germline J gene. This CDR3 contains 15 residues. CDR1 is SGHVS, CDR2 FQNEAQ, per germline. V lost 5 bases, J lost 6 bases, and 20 bases lay in between.

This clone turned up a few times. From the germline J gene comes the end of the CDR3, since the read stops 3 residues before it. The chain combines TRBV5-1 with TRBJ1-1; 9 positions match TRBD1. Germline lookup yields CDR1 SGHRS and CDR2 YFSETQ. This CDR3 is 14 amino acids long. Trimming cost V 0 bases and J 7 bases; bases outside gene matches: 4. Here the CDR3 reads CASSLVQGAREAFF. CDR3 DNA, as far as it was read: TGCGCCAGCAGCTTGGTACAGGGGGCACGTGAA.

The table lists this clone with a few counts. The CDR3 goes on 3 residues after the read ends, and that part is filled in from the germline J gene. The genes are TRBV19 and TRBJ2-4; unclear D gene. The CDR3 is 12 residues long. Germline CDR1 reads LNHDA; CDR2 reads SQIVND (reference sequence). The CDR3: CASTIGSDGQYF. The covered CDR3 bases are TGTGCCAGTACCATAGGGTCGGATGGT.

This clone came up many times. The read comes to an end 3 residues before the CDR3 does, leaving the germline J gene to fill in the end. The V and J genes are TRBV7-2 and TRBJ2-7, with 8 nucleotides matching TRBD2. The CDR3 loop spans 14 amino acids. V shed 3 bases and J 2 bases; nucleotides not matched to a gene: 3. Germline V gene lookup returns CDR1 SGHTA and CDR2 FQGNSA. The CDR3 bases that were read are TGTGCCAGCAGCTTGAAGGGACTAGCCTACGAG. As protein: CASSLKGLAYE. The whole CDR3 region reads CASSLKGLAYEQYF.

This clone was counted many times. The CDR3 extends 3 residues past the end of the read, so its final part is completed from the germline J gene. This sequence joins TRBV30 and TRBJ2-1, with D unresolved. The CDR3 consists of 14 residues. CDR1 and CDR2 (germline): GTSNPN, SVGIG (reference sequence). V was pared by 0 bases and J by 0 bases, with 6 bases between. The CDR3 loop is CAWSVANSYNEQFF. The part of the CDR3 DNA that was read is TGTGCCTGGAGTGTAGCTAACTCCTACAATGAG.

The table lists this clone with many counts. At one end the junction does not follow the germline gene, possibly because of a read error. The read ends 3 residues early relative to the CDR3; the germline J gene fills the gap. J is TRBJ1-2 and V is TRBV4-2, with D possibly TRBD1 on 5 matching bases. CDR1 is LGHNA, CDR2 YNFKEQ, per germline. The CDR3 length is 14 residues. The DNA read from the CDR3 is TGCGCCAGCAGCCAAGACGTTTCAGGGCGAGGC. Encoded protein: CASSQDVSGRG. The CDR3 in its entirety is CASSQDVSGRGYTF.

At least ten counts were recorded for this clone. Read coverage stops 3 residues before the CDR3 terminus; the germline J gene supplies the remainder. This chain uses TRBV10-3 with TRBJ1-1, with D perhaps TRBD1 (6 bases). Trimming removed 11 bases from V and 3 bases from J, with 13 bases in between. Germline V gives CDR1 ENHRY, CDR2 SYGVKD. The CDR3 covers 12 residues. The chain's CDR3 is CAVTGWYTEAFF. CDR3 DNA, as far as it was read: TGTGCCGTAACAGGGTGGTACACTGAA.

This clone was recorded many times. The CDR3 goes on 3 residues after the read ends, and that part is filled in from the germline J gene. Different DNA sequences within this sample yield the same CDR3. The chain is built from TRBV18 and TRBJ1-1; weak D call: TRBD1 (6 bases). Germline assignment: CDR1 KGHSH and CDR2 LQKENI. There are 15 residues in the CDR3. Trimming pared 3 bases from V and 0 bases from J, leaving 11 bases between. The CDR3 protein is CASSPETGMNTEAFF. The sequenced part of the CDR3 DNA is TGTGCCAGCTCACCTGAGACAGGAATGAACACTGAA.

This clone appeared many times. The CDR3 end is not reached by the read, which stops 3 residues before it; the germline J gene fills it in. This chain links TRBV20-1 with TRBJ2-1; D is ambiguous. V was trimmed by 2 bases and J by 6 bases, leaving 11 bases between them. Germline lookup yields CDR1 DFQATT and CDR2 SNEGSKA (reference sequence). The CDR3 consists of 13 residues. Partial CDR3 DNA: TGCAGTGCTAGAAGTCTAGGCTCCAATGAG. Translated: CSARSLGSNE. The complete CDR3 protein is CSARSLGSNEQFF.

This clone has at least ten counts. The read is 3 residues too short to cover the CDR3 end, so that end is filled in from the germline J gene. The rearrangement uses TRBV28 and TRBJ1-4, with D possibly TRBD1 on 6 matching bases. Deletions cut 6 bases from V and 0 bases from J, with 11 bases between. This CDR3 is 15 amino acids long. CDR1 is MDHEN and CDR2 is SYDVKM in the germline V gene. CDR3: CASSETGPTNEKLFF. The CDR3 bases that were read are TGTGCCAGCAGCGAAACAGGGCCAACTAATGAAAAA.

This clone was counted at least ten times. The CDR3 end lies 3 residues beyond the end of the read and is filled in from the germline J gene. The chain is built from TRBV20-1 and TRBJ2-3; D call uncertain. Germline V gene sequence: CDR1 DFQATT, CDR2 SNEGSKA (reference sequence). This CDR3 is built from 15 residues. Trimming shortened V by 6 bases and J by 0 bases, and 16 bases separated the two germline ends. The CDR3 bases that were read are TGCAGTGCCCTGCTTGGGCAGTCTAGCACAGATACG. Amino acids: CSALLGQSSTDT. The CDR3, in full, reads CSALLGQSSTDTQYF.

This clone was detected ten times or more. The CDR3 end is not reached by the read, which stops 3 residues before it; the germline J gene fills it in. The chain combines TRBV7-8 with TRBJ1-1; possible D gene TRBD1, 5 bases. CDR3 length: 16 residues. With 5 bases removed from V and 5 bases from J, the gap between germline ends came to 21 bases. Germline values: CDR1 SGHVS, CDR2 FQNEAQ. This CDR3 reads CASSARQLLLGTEAFF. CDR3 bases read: TGTGCCAGCAGCGCCCGACAGCTTCTCCTAGGTACTGAA.

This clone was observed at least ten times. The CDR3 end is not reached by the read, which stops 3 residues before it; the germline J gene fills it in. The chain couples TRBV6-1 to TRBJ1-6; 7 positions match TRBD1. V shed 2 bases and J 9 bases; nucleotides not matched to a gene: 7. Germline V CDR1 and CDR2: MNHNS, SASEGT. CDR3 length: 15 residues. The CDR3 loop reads CASSELEGASSPLHF. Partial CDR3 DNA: TGTGCCAGCAGTGAACTTGAGGGGGCGAGTTCACCC.